These T cell receptor beta chains were read from a single sample in a study of blood T cell repertoires in COVID-19. Measured with immunoSEQ multiplex PCR; TCRdb has only the in-frame clones, and not every one. This table holds 250,000 to 300,000 clones, 81% found once. Sample: peripheral blood. The receptor source for this set is a woman between 55 and 75 years old with active or convalescent COVID-19. Each CDR3 is given with its conserved first and last residue. A D gene is named only where the DNA matches it firmly. Not every row has a clone size; where given, it reads once, few, many or a size class.

V gene	D gene	clone size	J gene	CDR3 DNA	CDR3 protein
TRBV2	TRBD1	-	TRBJ1-1	TGTGCCAGCAGCCTAGAGGACAGGGTCTTCACTGAAGCTTTCTTT	CASSLEDRVFTEAFF
TRBV5-5	-	-	TRBJ2-7	TGTGCCAGCAGCTTGGCCGGCGGATTCTACGAGCAGTACTTC	CASSLAGGFYEQYF
TRBV3-1/TRBV3-2	TRBD2	once	TRBJ2-1	TGTGCCAGCAGCCAACCCCTAAGCGGGGGGGCGCCCGAGCAGTTCTTC	CASSQPLSGGAPEQFF
TRBV4-1	TRBD1	-	TRBJ2-1	TGCGCCAGCAGCCTTACCCGGGACAGGGACAATGAGCAGTTCTTC	CASSLTRDRDNEQFF
TRBV7-7	TRBD1	-	TRBJ2-5	TGTGCTAGCAGCTTAGGGACAGGGGGCTACGGAGAGACCCAGTACTTC	CASSLGTGGYGETQYF
TRBV7-9	-	-	TRBJ1-1	TGTGCCAGCACCGTAGGGCACAGGGATGAAGCTTTCTTT	CASTVGHRDEAFF
TRBV11-2	-	few	TRBJ1-1	TGTGCCAGCAGCTTATTGGCAGGGGTCACTGAAGCTTTCTTT	CASSLLAGVTEAFF
TRBV4-3	-	once	TRBJ2-1	TGCGCCAGCAGCCGCGATCGGGGTGATGAGCAGTTCTTC	CASSRDRGDEQFF
TRBV30	TRBD1	once	TRBJ1-5	TGTGCCTGGAGTGTTCGGACAGGACTTAGCAATCAGCCCCAGCATTTT	CAWSVRTGLSNQPQHF
TRBV6-2/TRBV6-3	-	-	TRBJ1-4	TGTGCCAGCAGTTACCGGGGGACTGATTATGAAAAACTGTTTTTT	CASSYRGTDYEKLFF
TRBV7-2	TRBD2	-	TRBJ2-1	TGTGCCAGCAGCTCCCTTTCTGGGGGGGGATCTCAGTTCTTC	CASSSLSGGGSQFF
TRBV4-1	TRBD1	many	TRBJ1-1	TGCGCCAGCAGCCATAGCCCCGACAGGGACACTGAAGCTTTCTTT	CASSHSPDRDTEAFF
TRBV5-1	TRBD1	-	TRBJ1-2	TGCGCCAGCAGCTTAACGACAGGGGATGACTATGGCTACACCTTC	CASSLTTGDDYGYTF
TRBV19	-	-	TRBJ2-2	TGTGCCAGCCAAGGTGGGCGCACCGGGGAGCTGTTTTTT	CASQGGRTGELFF
TRBV6-5	-	-	TRBJ1-2	TGTGCCAGCACCAAGCCAGGGAACTATGGCTACACCTTC	CASTKPGNYGYTF
TRBV9	TRBD2	-	TRBJ2-1	TGTGCCAGCAGCGTAGCTTTCGGGCGGGGGAACTACAATGAGCAGTTCTTC	CASSVAFGRGNYNEQFF
TRBV7-6	-	-	TRBJ1-6	TGTGCCAGCAGCTCCCTCAGAAGTCAAAATTCACCCCTCCACTTT	CASSSLRSQNSPLHF
TRBV19	TRBD1	-	TRBJ1-2	TGTGCCAGTAGTATCGGGGCCGGGACAGGCCTTTCTAACTATGGCTACACCTTC	CASSIGAGTGLSNYGYTF
TRBV7-3	TRBD1	-	TRBJ2-6	TGTGCCAGCAGGTCCCGACAGGGGACGGGAGAATCTGGGGCCAACGTCCTGACTTTC	CASRSRQGTGESGANVLTF